This T cell receptor beta chain derives from a study of blood T cell repertoires in COVID-19. Overall study context: Samples of COVID-19 (acute and convalescent) were obtained from the United States, Italy and Spain.

As handled by the study authors: Estimation of nucleated cell counts relied on the amplification of reference gene primers. Measured with immunoSEQ multiplex PCR; TCRdb has only the in-frame clones, and not every one. That table is the source of V, J and clone size, and D and trimming were worked out from the DNA. The sample includes 9,500 to 15,000 clones, 90% of them seen just once. Between the trimmed V and J ends, which lost 4 bases and 5 bases, there was a span of 18 bases. Germline V lookup: CDR1 SGDLS, CDR2 YYNGEE. The CDR3 contains 15 residues. This clone has a single count. This chain joins TRBV9 and TRBJ1-1, with D possibly TRBD1 on 6 matching bases. This TCR was recovered from a man between 65 and 80 years old with active COVID-19. Source material: peripheral blood. DNA for the CDR3: TGTGCCAGCAGCCCACATAGGGACACCCTGACTGAAGCTTTCTTT. Amino acids: CASSPHRDTLTEAFF.